The clone carrying this T cell receptor beta chain appeared a single time. The antigen is not known. The junction had 8 bases not matched to a gene; V was cut back by 5 bases and J by 2 bases. The CDR3 runs to 16 residues. Germline V gene lookup returns CDR1 MGHDK and CDR2 SYGVNS. Primers for the PCR totalled 60 Vbeta and 13 Jbeta. Generated by immunoSEQ multiplex PCR, the TCRdb table keeps only in-frame clones and is missing some. Altogether 160,000 or so clones are present, approximately 85% being singletons, with the ten largest covering over 8.5%. Participants comprised healthy donors of bone marrow. This sample was taken from a study of cytomegalovirus exposure and HLA in healthy donors. Findings of the study overall: An analysis that came later showed most CMV-associated TCR beta chains appearing HLA-restricted.

The gene calls are TRBV25-1 and TRBJ2-3, with 9 bases fitting TRBD2. The sample was PBMCs. The TCR comes from a man aged 45-65 years in good health and CMV-seropositive. Here the CDR3 DNA reads TGTGCCAGCAGTTCTATGACTAGCGGTTACACAGATACGCAGTATTTT. Amino acids: CASSSMTSGYTDTQYF.